This is a list of T cell receptor beta chains from one sample in a study of blood T cell repertoires in COVID-19. Libraries were prepared by immunoSEQ multiplex PCR; TCRdb keeps only in-frame clonotypes and omits some of them. The data contain 300,000 to 400,000 clones, about 86% of them singletons. Sequences were obtained from peripheral blood. The origin of the receptors is a woman aged 55 to 70 with COVID-19, enrolled during active disease. CDR3s include the opening cysteine and the closing phenylalanine or tryptophan. A D gene is named only where the DNA matches it firmly. Rows may omit the clone size; those that give it use once, few, many or a size class.

v_call: TRBV4-1
clone_size: NA
d_call: TRBD2
j_call: TRBJ2-2
cdr3_aa: CASSQEKRGSGTGELFF
cdr3_nt: TGCGCCAGCAGCCAAGAGAAGCGGGGAAGTGGGACCGGGGAGCTGTTTTTT

v_call: TRBV10-3
clone_size: few
d_call: NA
j_call: TRBJ1-6
cdr3_aa: CAISEFLKESPLHF
cdr3_nt: TGTGCCATCAGTGAGTTTTTGAAGGAGTCACCCCTCCACTTT

v_call: TRBV4-2
clone_size: NA
d_call: NA
j_call: TRBJ1-2
cdr3_aa: CASSQVLTGLDGYTF
cdr3_nt: TGTGCCAGCAGCCAAGTGCTGACAGGCCTGGATGGCTACACCTTC

v_call: TRBV9
clone_size: once
d_call: TRBD1
j_call: TRBJ2-7
cdr3_aa: CASSVGDRGYEQYF
cdr3_nt: TGTGCCAGCAGCGTAGGGGACAGGGGCTACGAGCAGTACTTC

v_call: TRBV30
clone_size: NA
d_call: TRBD2
j_call: TRBJ2-7
cdr3_aa: CAWTGRDSYEQYF
cdr3_nt: TGTGCCTGGACAGGGAGGGACTCCTACGAGCAGTACTTC

v_call: TRBV5-1
clone_size: few
d_call: NA
j_call: TRBJ2-3
cdr3_aa: CASSLQDLRTDTQYF
cdr3_nt: TGCGCCAGCAGCTTGCAGGACTTACGCACAGATACGCAGTATTTT

v_call: TRBV19
clone_size: NA
d_call: TRBD1
j_call: TRBJ1-2
cdr3_aa: CASSIQGGAEGYTF
cdr3_nt: TGTGCCAGTAGTATCCAGGGGGGCGCGGAAGGCTACACCTTC

v_call: TRBV7-9
clone_size: NA
d_call: TRBD1
j_call: TRBJ2-3
cdr3_aa: CASSLGYRGPEDTQYF
cdr3_nt: TGTGCCAGCAGCTTAGGTTACAGGGGGCCTGAAGATACGCAGTATTTT

v_call: TRBV7-2
clone_size: NA
d_call: NA
j_call: TRBJ1-3
cdr3_aa: CASSQNSGNTIYF
cdr3_nt: TGTGCCAGCAGCCAGAACTCTGGAAACACCATATATTTT

v_call: TRBV7-9
clone_size: NA
d_call: NA
j_call: TRBJ2-5
cdr3_aa: CASSPGQETQYF
cdr3_nt: TGTGCCAGCAGCCCCGGCCAAGAGACCCAGTACTTC

v_call: TRBV7-2
clone_size: NA
d_call: NA
j_call: TRBJ2-5
cdr3_aa: CASSQGHFQETQYF
cdr3_nt: TGTGCCAGCAGCCAGGGACATTTTCAAGAGACCCAGTACTTC

v_call: TRBV9
clone_size: NA
d_call: NA
j_call: TRBJ2-3
cdr3_aa: CASSVGAVLNTDTQYF
cdr3_nt: TGTGCCAGCAGCGTAGGGGCCGTATTAAACACAGATACGCAGTATTTT

v_call: TRBV5-5
clone_size: NA
d_call: NA
j_call: TRBJ1-4
cdr3_aa: CASSFTFIGPWWDEKLFF
cdr3_nt: TGTGCCAGCAGCTTTACCTTCATTGGGCCTTGGTGGGATGAAAAACTGTTTTTT

v_call: TRBV5-5
clone_size: NA
d_call: TRBD1
j_call: TRBJ2-7
cdr3_aa: CASSHDRGAEQYF
cdr3_nt: TGTGCCAGCAGCCACGACAGGGGGGCAGAGCAGTACTTC

v_call: TRBV6-2/TRBV6-3
clone_size: NA
d_call: TRBD1
j_call: TRBJ2-7
cdr3_aa: CASSYADRGTYEQYF
cdr3_nt: TGTGCCAGCAGTTATGCCGACAGGGGCACCTACGAGCAGTACTTC

v_call: TRBV9
clone_size: NA
d_call: TRBD1
j_call: TRBJ2-7
cdr3_aa: CASSDTGGEQYF
cdr3_nt: TGTGCCAGCAGCGATACAGGGGGCGAGCAGTACTTC

v_call: TRBV5-1
clone_size: NA
d_call: NA
j_call: TRBJ2-3
cdr3_aa: CASSATRDTQYF
cdr3_nt: TGCGCCAGCAGCGCAACTAGAGATACGCAGTATTTT